These 12 T cell receptor beta chains were all obtained from the same sample, sequenced in a study of T cell responses to AZD1222 COVID-19 vaccine. The protocol was immunoSEQ multiplex PCR, while the TCRdb copy is restricted to in-frame clones and leaves out a portion. The table has approximately 73,000 clones, around 83% seen once. This material consisted of peripheral blood, taken on day 0 of AZD1222 vaccination. These TCRs come from an adult in good health.

The gene calls are TRBV29-1 and TRBJ2-3, with TRBD2 identical over 7 bases. V gave up 5 bases and J gave up 3 bases; unmatched junction bases: 11. Germline assignment: CDR1 SQVTM and CDR2 ANQGSEA. The CDR3 has 15 amino acids. The CDR3 bases are TGCAGCGTTATTGGCGCGCAGGGAGGGACAGATACGCAGTATTTT. Protein product: CSVIGAQGGTDTQYF.

The rearrangement joins TRBV3-1 (or the pseudogene TRBV3-2) to TRBJ2-3; D not certain. The V end lost 4 bases, the J end lost 1 base, and 3 bases lay between the germline ends. The V gene's germline CDR1 is LGHDT and CDR2 YNNKEL (reference sequence). The CDR3 extends over 12 amino acids. CDR3 DNA: TGTGCCAGCAGCCTACGCACAGATACGCAGTATTTT. Translation: CASSLRTDTQYF.

V and J are TRBV4-1 and TRBJ1-2, with D possibly being TRBD1 (5 bases). V was trimmed by 7 bases and J by 4 bases, leaving 16 bases between them. This CDR3 comprises 14 residues. The germline gives CDR1 MGHRA, CDR2 YSYEKL. The CDR3 DNA follows: TGCGCCAGCAACCGGGACCTTAATTTCTATGGCTACACCTTC. Translation: CASNRDLNFYGYTF.

This rearrangement joins TRBV11-3 to TRBJ2-7, with D possibly matching TRBD1 (5 bases). Looked up from germline, CDR1 is SGHNT and CDR2 is YENEEA. The CDR3 extends over 15 amino acids. V was clipped by 3 bases and J by 7 bases, with 19 bases between them. The CDR3 coding sequence is TGTGCCAGCAGCTTCCCGACCCCGTGGCAGGGAGAGCAGTACTTC. Its protein is CASSFPTPWQGEQYF.

This clone was seen just once. This chain uses TRBV19 with TRBJ1-2, with 10 positions matching TRBD1. Germline V gene data show CDR1 as LNHDA and CDR2 as SQIVND (reference sequence). This CDR3 spans 15 amino acids. After removal of 1 base from V and 6 bases from J, the junction contained 5 bases not matched to a gene. The CDR3 DNA is TGTGCCAGTAGTATAGGGTCGACAGGGGGCGATGGCTACACCTTC. Its translation: CASSIGSTGGDGYTF.

The J gene is TRBJ1-1, the V gene TRBV24-1; 8 bases are shared with TRBD1. With V trimmed by 2 bases and J by 8 bases, 6 bases remained unmatched. CDR1 KGHDR and CDR2 SFDVKD come from the germline V gene. This CDR3 contains 14 residues. CDR3 protein: CATSDSGQGEEAFF. The CDR3, as DNA: TGTGCCACCAGTGATTCCGGACAGGGCGAAGAAGCTTTCTTT.

The rearrangement uses TRBV5-1 and TRBJ1-2; unclear D gene. V was cut by 7 bases and J by 3 bases, with 16 bases left in between. The CDR3 spans 14 residues. Germline-derived CDR1 and CDR2 are SGHRS and YFSETQ. CDR3 residues: CASSVGDRDYGYTF. The CDR3 DNA is TGCGCCAGCTCCGTCGGGGATCGGGACTATGGCTACACCTTC.

The rearrangement joins TRBV19 to TRBJ1-5; TRBD1 is a possible D gene (6 bases). CDR1 LNHDA and CDR2 SQIVND come from the germline V gene (reference sequence). V was trimmed by 7 bases and J by 2 bases, leaving 15 bases between them. This CDR3 is 15 amino acids long. CDR3 nucleotides: TGTGCCAGTACCACGAACGGGGGGCGCAATCAGCCCCAGCATTTT. It specifies CASTTNGGRNQPQHF.

For this clone: Other DNA variants within this sample encode the same CDR3. This chain links TRBV6-5 with TRBJ1-3, with D uncertain. The CDR3 has 13 amino acids. Germline V lookup: CDR1 MNHEY, CDR2 SVGAGI. V was clipped by 0 bases and J by 1 base, with 1 base between them. DNA of the CDR3: TGTGCCAGCAGTTACTCTTCTGGAAACACCATATATTTT. Protein sequence: CASSYSSGNTIYF.

J is TRBJ1-2 and V is TRBV30; no clear D. CDR3 length equals 14 residues. Germline loops: CDR1 GTSNPN, CDR2 SVGIG (reference sequence). Trimming cost V 4 bases and J 8 bases, with 20 bases left between them. CDR3 nucleotide sequence: TGTGCCTGGACCTATCGGTTTAAGGTGGCGGGCTACACCTTC. Its translation is CAWTYRFKVAGYTF.

The chain carries TRBV9 and TRBJ1-1; D is possibly TRBD1 (5 bases). This CDR3 spans 14 amino acids. The V end was cut by 4 bases, the J end by 4 bases, with 14 bases between. Per the germline V gene, CDR1 is SGDLS and CDR2 is YYNGEE. CDR3 nucleotide sequence: TGTGCCAGCAGCCATGGGACCTTGCGCACTGAAGCTTTCTTT. This sequence encodes CASSHGTLRTEAFF.

This chain joins TRBV10-3 and TRBJ1-1, with 10 bases matching TRBD1. The V segment lost 6 bases and the J segment 4 bases; nucleotides outside the gene matches: 14. The CDR3 is 17 residues long. The germline CDR1 and CDR2 sequences are ENHRY and SYGVKD. For the CDR3, the DNA is TGTGCCATCAGCCGGGACAGGGGTGTAGGCCGTGGCACTGAAGCTTTCTTT. Translation gives CAISRDRGVGRGTEAFF.